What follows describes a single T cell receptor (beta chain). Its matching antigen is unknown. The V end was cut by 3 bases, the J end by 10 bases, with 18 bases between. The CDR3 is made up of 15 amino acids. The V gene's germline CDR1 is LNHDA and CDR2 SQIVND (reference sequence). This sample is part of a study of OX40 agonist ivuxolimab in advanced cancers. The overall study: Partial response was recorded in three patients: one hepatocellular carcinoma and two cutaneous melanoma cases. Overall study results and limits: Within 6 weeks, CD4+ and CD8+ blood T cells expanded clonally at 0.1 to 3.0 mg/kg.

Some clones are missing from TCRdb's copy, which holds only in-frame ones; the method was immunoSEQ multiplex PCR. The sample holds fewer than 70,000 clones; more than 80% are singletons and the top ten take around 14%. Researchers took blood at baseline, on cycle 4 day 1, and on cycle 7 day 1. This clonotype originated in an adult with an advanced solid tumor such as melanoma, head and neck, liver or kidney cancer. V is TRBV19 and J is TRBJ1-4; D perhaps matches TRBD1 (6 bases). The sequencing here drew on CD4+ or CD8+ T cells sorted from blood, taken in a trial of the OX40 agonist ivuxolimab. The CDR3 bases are TGTGCCAGTAGTATTCTTGGCAATCAAGGGGGAAAACTGTTTTTT. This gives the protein CASSILGNQGGKLFF.